Listed here are 8 T cell receptor beta chains from one sample, sequenced in a study of control samples from healthy donors and cancer patients. This table comes from immunoSEQ multiplex PCR, and its TCRdb copy is limited to in-frame clones, with some not included. This table holds 30,000 to 35,000 clones, 94% found once. Source material: blood. Every receptor here comes from a man aged 55 to 70 in good health.

The chain recombines TRBV12-3 or TRBV12-4 with TRBJ1-5; D ambiguous. This CDR3 region has 11 residues. Trimming pared 4 bases from V and 9 bases from J, leaving 7 bases between. This CDR3 is CASSSRGPQHF. The DNA for the CDR3 is TGTGCCAGCAGTTCTCGGGGGCCCCAGCATTTT.

DNA for the CDR3: TGTGCCAGCTATCAAGAGACCCAGTACTTC. This translates into CASYQETQYF. The chain links TRBV28 to TRBJ2-5; no reliable D call. The CDR3 spans 10 residues. V lost 8 bases to trimming and J lost 2 bases, with 3 bases between them. The germline V gene encodes CDR1 MDHEN and CDR2 SYDVKM.

The chain couples TRBV11-2 to TRBJ1-2, with a tentative D call TRBD1 (5 bases). The CDR3 contains 14 residues. V shed 1 base and J shed 2 bases, with 8 bases lying between them. CDR1 SGHAT and CDR2 FQNNGV come from the germline V gene. The CDR3 here is CASSLGQLNYGYTF. The CDR3 region has the DNA TGTGCCAGCAGCTTAGGACAGTTAAACTATGGCTACACCTTC. Complete variable domain (other parts from reference TRBV11-2 and TRBJ1-2): EAGVAQSPRYKIIEKRQSVAFWCNPISGHATLYWYQQILGQGPKLLIQFQNNGVVDDSQLPKDRFSAERLKGVDSTLKIQPAKLEDSAVYLCASSLGQLNYGYTFGSGTRLTVV.

This clone was picked up one time. The CDR3 here is CSAYSNTEAFF. The CDR3 DNA follows: TGCAGCGCTTACAGTAACACTGAAGCTTTCTTT. V and J are TRBV29-1 and TRBJ1-1, with no clear D. The CDR3 totals 11 residues. Germline CDR1 is SQVTM and CDR2 is ANQGSEA. Trimming removed 7 bases from V and 2 bases from J, with 8 bases in between.

This sequence joins TRBV7-8 and TRBJ2-3; possible D gene TRBD2, 5 bases. This CDR3 comprises 16 residues. Germline loops: CDR1 SGHVS, CDR2 FQNEAQ. The germline V and J ends were trimmed by 1 base and 0 bases, with 11 bases remaining between them. The CDR3 here is CASSLDRWESTDTQYF. The CDR3 region has the DNA TGTGCCAGCAGCTTAGATAGGTGGGAGAGCACAGATACGCAGTATTTT.

The chain has TRBV5-1 and TRBJ2-7; unclear D gene. V lost 4 bases to trimming and J lost 1 base, with 12 bases between them. The CDR3 is made up of 14 amino acids. CDR1 SGHRS and CDR2 YFSETQ come from the germline V gene. CDR3 coding DNA: TGCGCCAGCAGCCAGCAGGTAGGGTCCTACGAGCAGTACTTC. It yields the protein CASSQQVGSYEQYF.

V and J are TRBV4-3 and TRBJ2-5, with TRBD2 matching 9 bases. The germline V gene has CDR1 LGHNA and CDR2 YSLEER. Trimming at V came to 4 bases and at J to 2 bases, leaving 11 bases not matched to a gene. The CDR3 covers 17 residues. The CDR3 region is CASSLEWRGGPQETQYF. CDR3 in DNA: TGCGCCAGCAGCCTGGAGTGGCGGGGGGGCCCTCAAGAGACCCAGTACTTC.

J is TRBJ1-1 and V is TRBV7-9; D not certain. The V gene's germline CDR1 is SEHNR and CDR2 FQNEAQ (reference sequence). Deletions cut 2 bases from V and 7 bases from J, with 8 bases between. The CDR3 runs to 12 residues. CDR3 in DNA: TGTGCCAGCAGCTTATTTGGTTTTGAAGCTTTCTTT. This codes for CASSLFGFEAFF.